Detailed here is one T cell receptor (beta chain). The antigen remains undetermined. One junction end disagrees with the germline gene, perhaps due to a read error. Terminally differentiated effector memory CD45RA+ cells were excluded from the naive CD8 cells, which were CD45RO-negative and positively selected for CCR7. This entry belongs to a study of shared clonotypes between healthy human individuals. Whole-study context: The cohort had a couple of women and three men, ages 18 to 49.

Broader study findings: Only blood samples were collected, and tissue repertoires likely differ. Of the naive CD4 clonotypes, around 4.7% were shared across a handful of donors. The study found lower generation probabilities in non-shared clonotypes than in those shared by all four donors.

CDR1 and CDR2 from the germline V gene are GTSNPN and SVGIG (reference sequence). The CDR3 has 10 amino acids. Some clones are missing from TCRdb's copy, which holds only in-frame ones; the method was immunoSEQ multiplex PCR. The data show 1.5 million to 2.5 million clones, with roughly 95% seen just once and under 1.5% held by the top ten. The source is a man between 18 and 29 years old in good health. This chain joins TRBV30 and TRBJ2-1, with 9 bases that match TRBD2. Material for sequencing was naive CD8+ T cells sorted from blood. The CDR3 protein is CAWRGLADIF. In nucleotides, the CDR3 is TGTGCCTGGAGGGGACTAGCTGATATCTTC.